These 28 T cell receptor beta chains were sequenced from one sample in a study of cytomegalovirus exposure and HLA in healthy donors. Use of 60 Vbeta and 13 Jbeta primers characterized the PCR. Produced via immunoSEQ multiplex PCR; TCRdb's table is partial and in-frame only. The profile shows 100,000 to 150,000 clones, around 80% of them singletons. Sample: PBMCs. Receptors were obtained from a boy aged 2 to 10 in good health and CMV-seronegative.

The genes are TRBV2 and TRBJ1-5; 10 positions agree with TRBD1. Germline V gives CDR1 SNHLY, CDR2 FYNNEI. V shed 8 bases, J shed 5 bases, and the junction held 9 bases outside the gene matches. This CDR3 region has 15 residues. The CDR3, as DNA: TGTGCCAGCCTTAGGGACAGGGGAAGCCATCAGCCCCAGCATTTT. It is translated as CASLRDRGSHQPQHF.

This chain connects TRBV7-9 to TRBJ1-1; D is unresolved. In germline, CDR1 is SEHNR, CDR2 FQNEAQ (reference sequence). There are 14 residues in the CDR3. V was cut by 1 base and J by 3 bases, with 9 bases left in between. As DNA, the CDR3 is TGTGCCAGCAGCTTAGACTGGCGGCACACTGAAGCTTTCTTT. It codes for CASSLDWRHTEAFF.

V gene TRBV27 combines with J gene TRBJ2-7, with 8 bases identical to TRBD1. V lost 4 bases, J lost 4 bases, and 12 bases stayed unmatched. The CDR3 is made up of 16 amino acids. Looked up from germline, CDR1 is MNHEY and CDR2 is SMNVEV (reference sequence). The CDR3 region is CASSSFRDRRRYEQYF. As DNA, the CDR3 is TGTGCCAGCAGTTCCTTCCGGGACAGGAGAAGGTACGAGCAGTACTTC.

Written as DNA, the CDR3 is TGCGCCAGCAGCTTCCCGAGACAGGGGGGAACTGAAGCTTTCTTT. Protein sequence: CASSFPRQGGTEAFF. This chain uses TRBV5-1 with TRBJ1-1, with 9 positions matching TRBD1. The germline gives CDR1 SGHRS, CDR2 YFSETQ. The CDR3 totals 15 residues. After removal of 2 bases from V and 5 bases from J, the junction contained 7 bases not matched to a gene. Drawing the rest from reference TRBV5-1 and TRBJ1-1, the complete variable domain is KAGVTQTPRYLIKTRGQQVTLSCSPISGHRSVSWYQQTPGQGLQFLFEYFSETQRNKGNFPGRFSGRQFSNSRSEMNVSTLELGDSALYLCASSFPRQGGTEAFFGQGTRLTVV.

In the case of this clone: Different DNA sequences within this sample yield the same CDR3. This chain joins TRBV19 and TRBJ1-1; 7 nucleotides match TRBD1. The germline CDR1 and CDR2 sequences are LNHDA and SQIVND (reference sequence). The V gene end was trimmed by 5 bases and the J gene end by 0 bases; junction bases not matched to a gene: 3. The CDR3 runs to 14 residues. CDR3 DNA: TGTGCCAGTAGTCCCGGGACAGTGAACACTGAAGCTTTCTTT. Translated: CASSPGTVNTEAFF. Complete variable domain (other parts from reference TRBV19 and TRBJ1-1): DGGITQSPKYLFRKEGQNVTLSCEQNLNHDAMYWYRQDPGQGLRLIYYSQIVNDFQKGDIAEGYSVSREKKESFPLTVTSAQKNPTAFYLCASSPGTVNTEAFFGQGTRLTVV.

The CDR3 DNA reads as TGTGCCACCCACCGGACTAGCGGATACAATGAGCAGTTCTTC. As protein: CATHRTSGYNEQFF. The chain employs TRBV2 and TRBJ2-1; 10 bases are a match to TRBD2. CDR3 size: 14 residues. The germline V gene encodes CDR1 SNHLY and CDR2 FYNNEI. With 10 bases clipped from V and 4 bases from J, the junction kept 7 bases outside the gene matches.

The CDR3: CASNPGTEAFF. CDR3 sequence (DNA): TGTGCCAGCAACCCCGGCACTGAAGCTTTCTTT. The V and J genes are TRBV7-9 and TRBJ1-1; D unresolved. The V end was cut by 7 bases, the J end by 4 bases, with 7 bases between. This CDR3 has 11 residues. Germline V lookup: CDR1 SEHNR, CDR2 FQNEAQ (reference sequence).

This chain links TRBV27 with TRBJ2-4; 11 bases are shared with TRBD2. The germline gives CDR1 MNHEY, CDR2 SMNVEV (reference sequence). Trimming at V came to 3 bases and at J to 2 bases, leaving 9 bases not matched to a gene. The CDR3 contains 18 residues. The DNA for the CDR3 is TGTGCCAGCAGTTTGGTAGCGGGAGGGCCTGGTACCAAAAACATTCAGTACTTC. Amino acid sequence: CASSLVAGGPGTKNIQYF.

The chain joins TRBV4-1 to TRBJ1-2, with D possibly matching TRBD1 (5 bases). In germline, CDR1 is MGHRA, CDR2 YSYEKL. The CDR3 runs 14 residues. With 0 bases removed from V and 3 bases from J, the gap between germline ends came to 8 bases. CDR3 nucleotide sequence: TGCGCCAGCAGCCAAGAATGGGGCGACTATGGCTACACCTTC. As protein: CASSQEWGDYGYTF.

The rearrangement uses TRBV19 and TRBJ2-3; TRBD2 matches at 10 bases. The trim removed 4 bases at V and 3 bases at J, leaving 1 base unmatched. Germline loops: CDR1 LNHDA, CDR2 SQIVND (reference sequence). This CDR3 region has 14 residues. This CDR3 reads CASSTGLATDTQYF. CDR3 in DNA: TGTGCCAGTAGTACGGGACTAGCGACAGATACGCAGTATTTT.

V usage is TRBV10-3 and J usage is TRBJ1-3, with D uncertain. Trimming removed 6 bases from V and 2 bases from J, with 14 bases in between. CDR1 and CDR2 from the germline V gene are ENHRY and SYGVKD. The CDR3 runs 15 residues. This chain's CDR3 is CAIRGSNTPGNTIYF. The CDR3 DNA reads TGTGCCATCAGGGGCAGCAATACCCCTGGAAACACCATATATTTT.

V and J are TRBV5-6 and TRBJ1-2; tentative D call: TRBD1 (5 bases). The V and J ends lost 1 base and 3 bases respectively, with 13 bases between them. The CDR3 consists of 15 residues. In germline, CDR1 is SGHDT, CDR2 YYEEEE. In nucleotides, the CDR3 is TGTGCCAGCAGCTTGAGTCCACAGGCCCACTATGGCTACACCTTC. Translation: CASSLSPQAHYGYTF. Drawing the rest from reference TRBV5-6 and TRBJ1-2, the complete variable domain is DAGVTQSPTHLIKTRGQQVTLRCSPKSGHDTVSWYQQALGQGPQFIFQYYEEEERQRGNFPDRFSGHQFPNYSSELNVNALLLGDSALYLCASSLSPQAHYGYTFGSGTRLTVV.

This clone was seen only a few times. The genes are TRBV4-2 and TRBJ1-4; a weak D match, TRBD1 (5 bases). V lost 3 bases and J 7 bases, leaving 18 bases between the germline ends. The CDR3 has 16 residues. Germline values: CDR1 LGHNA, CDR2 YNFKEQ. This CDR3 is CASSHTEGTGGEKLFF. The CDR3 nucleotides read TGTGCCAGCAGCCACACGGAGGGGACCGGGGGTGAAAAACTGTTTTTT.

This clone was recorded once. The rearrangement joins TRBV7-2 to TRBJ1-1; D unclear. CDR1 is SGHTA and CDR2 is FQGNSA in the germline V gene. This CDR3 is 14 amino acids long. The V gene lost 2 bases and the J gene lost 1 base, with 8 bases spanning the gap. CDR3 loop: CASSLSPRNTEAFF. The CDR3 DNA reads TGTGCCAGCAGCTTAAGTCCGCGGAACACTGAAGCTTTCTTT.

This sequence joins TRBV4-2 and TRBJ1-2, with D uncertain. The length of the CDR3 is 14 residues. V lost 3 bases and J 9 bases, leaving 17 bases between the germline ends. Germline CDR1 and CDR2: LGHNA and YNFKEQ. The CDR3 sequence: CASSQAAAGGSYTF. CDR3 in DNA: TGTGCCAGCAGCCAGGCTGCAGCGGGTGGAAGCTACACCTTC.

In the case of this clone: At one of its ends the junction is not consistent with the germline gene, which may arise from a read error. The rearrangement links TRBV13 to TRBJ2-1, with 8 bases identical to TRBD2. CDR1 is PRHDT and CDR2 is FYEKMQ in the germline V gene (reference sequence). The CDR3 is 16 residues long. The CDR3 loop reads CASSPSGLVSYNGQFF. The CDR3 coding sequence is TGTGCCAGCAGCCCGTCGGGACTAGTCTCCTACAATGGGCAGTTCTTC.

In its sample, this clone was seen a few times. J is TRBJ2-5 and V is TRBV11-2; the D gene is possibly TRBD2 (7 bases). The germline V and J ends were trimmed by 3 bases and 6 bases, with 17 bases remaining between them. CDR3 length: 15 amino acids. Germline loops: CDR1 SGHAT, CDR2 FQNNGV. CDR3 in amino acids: CASSFEGGRIKTQYF. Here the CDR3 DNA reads TGTGCCAGCAGCTTCGAGGGGGGGCGAATAAAGACCCAGTACTTC.

CDR3 in DNA: TGTGCCAGCAGCTTAGAGTTCGGGTCCCCCACAGATACGCAGTATTTT. Its protein product is CASSLEFGSPTDTQYF. The J gene is TRBJ2-3, the V gene TRBV7-6; unclear D gene. Germline lookup yields CDR1 SGHVS and CDR2 FNYEAQ. This CDR3 spans 16 amino acids. V was pared by 1 base and J by 2 bases, with 13 bases between.

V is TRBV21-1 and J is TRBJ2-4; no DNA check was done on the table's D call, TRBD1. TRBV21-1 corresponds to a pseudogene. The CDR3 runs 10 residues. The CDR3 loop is CASSKGHQYF. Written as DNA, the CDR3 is TGTGCCAGCAGCAAAGGACATCAGTACTTC.

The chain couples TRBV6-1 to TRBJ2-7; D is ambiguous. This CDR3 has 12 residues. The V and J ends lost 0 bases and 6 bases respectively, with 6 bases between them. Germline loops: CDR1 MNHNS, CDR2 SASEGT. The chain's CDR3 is CASSEALGEQYV. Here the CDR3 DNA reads TGTGCCAGCAGTGAAGCCCTGGGCGAGCAGTACGTC.

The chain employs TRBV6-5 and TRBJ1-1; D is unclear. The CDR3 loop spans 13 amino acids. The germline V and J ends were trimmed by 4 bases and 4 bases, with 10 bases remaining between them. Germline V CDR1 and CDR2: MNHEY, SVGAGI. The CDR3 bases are TGTGCCAGCAGTTCCCCGGTCGGCACTGAAGCTTTCTTT. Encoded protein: CASSSPVGTEAFF.

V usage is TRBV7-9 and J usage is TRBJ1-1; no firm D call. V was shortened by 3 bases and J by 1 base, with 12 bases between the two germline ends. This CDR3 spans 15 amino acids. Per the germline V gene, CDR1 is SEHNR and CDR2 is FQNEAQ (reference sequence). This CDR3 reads CASSFHRGTNTEAFF. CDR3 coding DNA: TGTGCCAGCAGCTTCCACCGGGGAACGAACACTGAAGCTTTCTTT.

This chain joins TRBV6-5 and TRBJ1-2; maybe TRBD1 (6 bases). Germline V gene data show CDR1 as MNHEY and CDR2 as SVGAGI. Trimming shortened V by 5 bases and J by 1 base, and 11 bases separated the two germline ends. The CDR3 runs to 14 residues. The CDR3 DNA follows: TGTGCCAGCAGTCGACAGGCGAGTAACTATGGCTACACCTTC. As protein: CASSRQASNYGYTF.

Here the CDR3 reads CASILLWQGCQPQHF. CDR3 nucleotides: TGTGCCAGCATCTTACTCTGGCAGGGGTGTCAGCCCCAGCATTTT. The gene calls are TRBV6-8 and TRBJ1-5; tentative D call: TRBD1 (6 bases). The germline V gene encodes CDR1 MNHGY and CDR2 SAAAGT. This CDR3 is 15 amino acids long. Trimming left V 7 bases short and J 6 bases short, with 19 bases between.

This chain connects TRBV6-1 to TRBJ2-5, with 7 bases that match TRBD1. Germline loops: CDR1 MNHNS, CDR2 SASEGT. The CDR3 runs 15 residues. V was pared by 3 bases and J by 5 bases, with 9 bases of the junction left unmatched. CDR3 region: CASSDGQAVGETQYF. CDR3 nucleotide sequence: TGTGCCAGCAGTGACGGACAGGCCGTGGGGGAGACCCAGTACTTC.

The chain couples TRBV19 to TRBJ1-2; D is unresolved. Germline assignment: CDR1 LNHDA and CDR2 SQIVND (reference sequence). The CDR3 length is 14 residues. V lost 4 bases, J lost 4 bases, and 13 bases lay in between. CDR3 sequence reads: CASSKEGWGYGYTF. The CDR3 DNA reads TGTGCCAGTAGTAAGGAGGGTTGGGGCTATGGCTACACCTTC.

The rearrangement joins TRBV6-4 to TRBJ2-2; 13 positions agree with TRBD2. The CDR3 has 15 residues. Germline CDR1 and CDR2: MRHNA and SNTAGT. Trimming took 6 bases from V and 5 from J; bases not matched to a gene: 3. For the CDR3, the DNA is TGTGCCAGCAGCCGACTAGCGGGAGGTACCGGGGAGCTGTTTTTT. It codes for CASSRLAGGTGELFF.

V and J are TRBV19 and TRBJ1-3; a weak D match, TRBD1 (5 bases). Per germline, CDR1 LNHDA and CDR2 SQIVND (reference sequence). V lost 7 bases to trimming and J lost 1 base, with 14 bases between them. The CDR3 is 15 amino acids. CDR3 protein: CASMRRGLSGNTIYF. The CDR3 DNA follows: TGTGCCAGTATGCGAAGGGGATTATCTGGAAACACCATATATTTT.